This T cell receptor beta chain was recorded in a study of T cell changes during pregnancy in multiple sclerosis. This CDR3 has 12 residues. Trimming stripped 5 bases from V and 5 bases from J, with 9 bases between. Germline lookup yields CDR1 LNHDA and CDR2 SQIVND (reference sequence). The method was immunoSEQ multiplex PCR; TCRdb's version includes in-frame clones alone and lacks a portion of them. This table has 35,000 to 55,000 clones, 85% to 95% appearing once. The rearrangement joins TRBV19 to TRBJ1-2; no clear D gene. The material sequenced was CD4+ T cells from peripheral blood mononuclear cells, taken in the third trimester of pregnancy. This receptor was identified in a female donor with multiple sclerosis, enrolled in a pregnancy study. This CDR3 reads CASSPDFYGYTF. CDR3 nucleotide sequence: TGTGCCAGTAGTCCTGACTTTTATGGCTACACCTTC.